These 26 T cell receptor beta chains were all obtained from the same sample, sequenced in a study of T-cell memory formation after mild COVID-19. TCRdb passed the 5' RACE reads through MiXCR, listing each CDR3 protein once. The sample shows about 130,000 distinct CDR3 sequences, about 17% of them seen only once. The source material was PBMCs or a T cell subset sorted from them (not recorded which). The receptor source for this set is a man aged 18 to 30 who had mild COVID-19 (a few samples of this study predate the infection). Cell type and time point are not known.

The table lists this clonotype with a few counts. The CDR3 spells CASSRDRGGNTGELFF. The CDR3 bases are TGCGCCAGCAGCCGGGACAGGGGGGGGAACACCGGGGAGCTGTTTTTT. This chain joins TRBV4-1 and TRBJ2-2; 11 nucleotides match TRBD1. The CDR3 covers 16 residues. Germline V gene data show CDR1 as MGHRA and CDR2 as YSYEKL. The trim removed 4 bases at V and 1 base at J, leaving 2 bases unmatched.

This clonotype was picked up a small number of times. This rearrangement joins TRBV10-3 to TRBJ2-1, with TRBD2 matching over 11 bases. Germline CDR1 is ENHRY and CDR2 is SYGVKD. The V gene end was trimmed by 3 bases and the J gene end by 5 bases; junction bases not matched to a gene: 9. CDR3 length: 17 amino acids. The CDR3: CAISDTLTSGGNNEQFF. The CDR3 DNA reads TGTGCCATCAGTGATACCCTAACTAGCGGGGGCAACAATGAGCAGTTCTTC.

This rearrangement joins TRBV7-9 to TRBJ1-2; D is perhaps TRBD1 (5 bases). V was trimmed by 1 base and J by 8 bases, leaving 17 bases between them. Germline assignment: CDR1 SEHNR and CDR2 FQNEAQ (reference sequence). This CDR3 spans 15 amino acids. The CDR3 DNA reads as TGTGCCAGCAGCTTAGAGCTGGTTGGTGGGACCGGCTACACCTTC. Its translation: CASSLELVGGTGYTF.

V is TRBV18 and J is TRBJ1-4; 7 bases map to TRBD1. The germline V gene encodes CDR1 KGHSH and CDR2 LQKENI. J was trimmed by 8 bases and V by 5 bases; bases with no gene match: 11. This CDR3 contains 15 residues. The CDR3 DNA follows: TGTGCCAGCTCAGCCGGGACAGTCCTCGGGGAAAAACTGTTTTTT. As protein: CASSAGTVLGEKLFF.

The V and J genes are TRBV7-2 and TRBJ1-3; D ambiguous. The CDR3 contains 14 residues. Trimming stripped 5 bases from V and 1 base from J, with 9 bases between. The germline V gene encodes CDR1 SGHTA and CDR2 FQGNSA. CDR3 region: CASSTWTSGNTIYF. For the CDR3, the DNA is TGTGCCAGCAGCACCTGGACGTCTGGAAACACCATATATTTT.

This clonotype was observed a handful of times. The rearrangement links TRBV12-3 or TRBV12-4 to TRBJ2-4; D may be TRBD1 (5 bases). This CDR3 is built from 14 residues. The germline V and J ends were trimmed by 2 bases and 3 bases, with 8 bases remaining between them. CDR3 region: CASSLFQGKNIQYF. DNA for the CDR3: TGTGCCAGCAGTTTATTTCAGGGCAAAAACATTCAGTACTTC.

This clonotype came up a few times. The chain carries TRBV6-2 or TRBV6-3 and TRBJ1-5, with D perhaps matching TRBD1 (5 bases). Germline V CDR1 and CDR2: MNHEY, SVGEGT. The V and J ends lost 7 bases and 5 bases respectively, with 18 bases between them. This CDR3 comprises 15 residues. DNA for the CDR3: TGTGCCAGCACCAAAATTGGGCAGGGTGATCAGCCCCAGCATTTT. Encoded protein: CASTKIGQGDQPQHF.

The chain carries TRBV10-2 and TRBJ2-3, with 9 bases that match TRBD2. Germline CDR1 is WSHSY and CDR2 is SAAADI. V lost 6 bases, J lost 6 bases, and 7 bases stayed unmatched. This CDR3 is built from 14 residues. CDR3 loop: CASSSSGALDTQYF. CDR3 bases: TGCGCCAGCAGCTCTAGCGGGGCCCTCGATACGCAGTATTTT.

This sequence joins TRBV12-3 or TRBV12-4 and TRBJ1-2; 7 bases fit TRBD1. This CDR3 contains 15 residues. With V trimmed by 7 bases and J by 4 bases, 12 bases remained unmatched. The CDR3 bases are TGTGCCAGCACTTTGCAAAGTCGACAGGGCTATGGCTACACCTTC. Amino acids: CASTLQSRQGYGYTF.

This rearrangement joins TRBV28 to TRBJ2-5, with D unclear. Per germline, CDR1 MDHEN and CDR2 SYDVKM. This CDR3 is 10 amino acids long. Trimming took off 8 bases at V and 5 bases at J, with 6 bases between the two ends. The CDR3 is CASASETQYF. Here the CDR3 DNA reads TGTGCCAGCGCTTCCGAGACCCAGTACTTC.

In nucleotides, the CDR3 is TGTGCCAGCAGCCACCGGGACAACTACGAGCAGTACTTC. This gives the protein CASSHRDNYEQYF. V is TRBV7-6 and J is TRBJ2-7, with D possibly being TRBD1 (6 bases). V was shortened by 5 bases and J by 3 bases, with 11 bases between the two germline ends. Germline V lookup: CDR1 SGHVS, CDR2 FNYEAQ. This CDR3 comprises 13 residues.

In its sample, this clonotype was seen a few times. This sequence joins TRBV20-1 and TRBJ1-1, with a weak D call TRBD1 (5 bases). The CDR3 is 13 amino acids. Looked up from germline, CDR1 is DFQATT and CDR2 is SNEGSKA (reference sequence). V was cut by 0 bases and J by 4 bases, with 9 bases left in between. Written as DNA, the CDR3 is TGCAGTGCTAGAGAACAGGCCCTCACTGAAGCTTTCTTT. Translated, it gives CSAREQALTEAFF.

The chain carries TRBV7-2 and TRBJ2-1; D gene ambiguous. The CDR3 sequence is 13 residues long. The germline V and J ends were trimmed by 5 bases and 4 bases, with 9 bases remaining between them. Germline CDR1 reads SGHTA; CDR2 reads FQGNSA. As DNA, the CDR3 is TGTGCCAGCAGCCAAACATATTACAATGAGCAGTTCTTC. It specifies CASSQTYYNEQFF.

This chain connects TRBV19 to TRBJ2-5, with D tentatively TRBD1 (5 bases). The CDR3 extends over 13 amino acids. Trimming removed 5 bases at V and 0 bases at J, with 7 bases between. Germline V lookup: CDR1 LNHDA, CDR2 SQIVND (reference sequence). CDR3 protein: CASSSTDQETQYF. CDR3 sequence (DNA): TGTGCCAGTAGTTCGACAGACCAAGAGACCCAGTACTTC.

The CDR3, as DNA: TGTGCCAGCGATGGGACAGGGGAAATCGGCTACACCTTC. This gives the protein CASDGTGEIGYTF. The chain employs TRBV6-4 and TRBJ1-2; TRBD1 matches 10 bases. The germline V gene has CDR1 MRHNA and CDR2 SNTAGT. V trimming: 8 bases; J trimming: 8 bases; junction bases outside the gene matches: 8. This CDR3 has 13 amino acids.

The chain links TRBV15 to TRBJ1-5; possibly TRBD1 for D (5 bases). CDR1 is LNHNV, CDR2 YYDKDF, per germline (reference sequence). Trimming took 5 bases from V and 4 from J, leaving 18 bases between them. The CDR3 has 16 amino acids. The CDR3 nucleotides read TGTGCCACCAGCGGGATGGAGGGGTCAGTTAATCAGCCCCAGCATTTT. It specifies CATSGMEGSVNQPQHF.

Comment on this clonotype: Germline is not matched at one junction end, which may reflect a read error. This chain connects TRBV25-1 to TRBJ2-5; TRBD2 is a possible D gene (5 bases). Germline values: CDR1 MGHDK, CDR2 SYGVNS. This CDR3 contains 12 residues. The CDR3 sequence: CASSDNHSGKAF. The CDR3, as DNA: TGTGCCAGCAGTGATAACCACTCCGGGAAGGCCTTC. The complete variable domain, with remaining parts taken from reference TRBV25-1 and TRBJ2-5, reads EADIYQTPRYLVIGTGKKITLECSQTMGHDKMYWYQQDPGMELHLIHYSYGVNSTEKGDLSSESTVSRIRTEHFPLTLESARPSHTSQYLCASSDNHSGKAFGPGTRLLVL.

This clonotype has just a few counts. V and J are TRBV9 and TRBJ2-5; D possibly corresponds to TRBD1 (5 bases). The CDR3 length is 15 residues. Trimming removed 3 bases at V and 5 bases at J, with 17 bases between. Germline V lookup: CDR1 SGDLS, CDR2 YYNGEE. This chain's CDR3 is CASSEAAGSSETQYF. CDR3 in DNA: TGTGCCAGCAGCGAAGCCGCAGGGTCAAGTGAGACCCAGTACTTC.

The chain employs TRBV19 and TRBJ1-5; D is undetermined. CDR3 length equals 17 residues. Per the germline V gene, CDR1 is LNHDA and CDR2 is SQIVND (reference sequence). Trimming pared 3 bases from V and 0 bases from J, leaving 15 bases between. CDR3 amino acids: CASSILGGRYSNQPQHF. CDR3 nucleotide sequence: TGTGCCAGTAGTATCCTGGGCGGAAGATATAGCAATCAGCCCCAGCATTTT. The full variable domain, completed using reference TRBV19 and TRBJ1-5, is DGGITQSPKYLFRKEGQNVTLSCEQNLNHDAMYWYRQDPGQGLRLIYYSQIVNDFQKGDIAEGYSVSREKKESFPLTVTSAQKNPTAFYLCASSILGGRYSNQPQHFGDGTRLSIL.

The chain combines TRBV4-3 with TRBJ2-2; 12 bases match TRBD1. Per germline, CDR1 LGHNA and CDR2 YSLEER. V shed 4 bases and J 4 bases; nucleotides not matched to a gene: 7. This CDR3 has 17 amino acids. The CDR3 spells CASSREGQGAGTGELFF. In DNA form, the CDR3 reads TGCGCCAGCAGCCGAGAGGGACAGGGGGCGGGCACCGGGGAGCTGTTTTTT.

The V gene is TRBV3-1, the J gene TRBJ1-3; tentatively, D is TRBD1 (6 bases). This CDR3 is built from 15 residues. The V and J ends lost 1 base and 1 base respectively, with 8 bases between them. Germline CDR1 is LGHDT and CDR2 is YNNKEL (reference sequence). The CDR3: CASSQGQASGNTIYF. CDR3 sequence (DNA): TGTGCCAGCAGCCAAGGACAGGCGTCTGGAAACACCATATATTTT.

This clonotype was observed a handful of times. The V and J genes are TRBV5-1 and TRBJ1-2, with a weak D call TRBD1 (5 bases). This CDR3 spans 14 amino acids. Germline V CDR1 and CDR2: SGHRS, YFSETQ. V was pared by 4 bases and J by 4 bases, with 14 bases between. CDR3 nucleotide sequence: TGCGCCAGCAGCCCCCAGGCCGGGGGCTATGGCTACACCTTC. The encoded protein is CASSPQAGGYGYTF.

This clonotype was counted between two and nine times. This chain connects TRBV12-3 or TRBV12-4 to TRBJ1-1; 8 bases are a match to TRBD1. The CDR3 consists of 14 residues. The J segment lost 4 bases and the V segment lost 5 bases, leaving 6 bases of the junction unmatched. CDR3: CASSPEDRATEAFF. The CDR3 DNA follows: TGTGCCAGCAGTCCCGAGGACAGGGCCACTGAAGCTTTCTTT.

The rearrangement links TRBV20-1 to TRBJ1-1; maybe TRBD1 (5 bases). CDR3 length: 13 residues. V was shortened by 0 bases and J by 2 bases, with 7 bases between the two germline ends. CDR1 and CDR2 (germline): DFQATT, SNEGSKA (reference sequence). CDR3 protein: CSARDRTNTEAFF. DNA of the CDR3: TGCAGTGCTAGAGATCGGACAAACACTGAAGCTTTCTTT.

This clonotype was seen more than once but under ten times. V and J are TRBV9 and TRBJ1-1, with D perhaps matching TRBD1 (5 bases). The CDR3 consists of 15 residues. Trimming removed 3 bases at V and 1 base at J, with 13 bases between. CDR1 is SGDLS, CDR2 YYNGEE, per germline. The CDR3 bases are TGTGCCAGCAGCGGGGGGGGAACCTCGAACACTGAAGCTTTCTTT. The encoded protein is CASSGGGTSNTEAFF.

This chain connects TRBV30 to TRBJ1-5; 7 bases agree with TRBD1. Trimming at V came to 2 bases and at J to 8 bases, leaving 6 bases not matched to a gene. This CDR3 region has 13 residues. Germline V gene sequence: CDR1 GTSNPN, CDR2 SVGIG (reference sequence). The CDR3 sequence is CAWSYRGKEPQHF. The CDR3 nucleotides read TGTGCCTGGAGTTACAGGGGAAAGGAGCCCCAGCATTTT. The variable domain in full, completed from reference TRBV30 and TRBJ1-5, reads SQTIHQWPATLVQPVGSPLSLECTVEGTSNPNLYWYRQAAGRGLQLLFYSVGIGQISSEVPQNLSASRPQDRQFILSSKKLLLSDSGFYLCAWSYRGKEPQHFGDGTRLSIL.